Each of the 26 T cell receptor beta chains below was sequenced from the same sample in a study of Graves' ophthalmopathy and Graves' hyperthyroidism. The authors amplified TCR beta CDR3 regions from RNA transcripts. Second-round multiplex PCR came after first-round RT-PCR with HTBI primers. From the multiplex PCR reads, TCRdb called clonotypes with MiXCR, one entry per CDR3 protein. The table includes more than 1,000,000 distinct CDR3 sequences, about two fifths detected once. Sequencing was carried out using peripheral blood or thyroid tissue (not recorded which). Receptors were obtained from an adult man with Graves' hyperthyroidism.

This clonotype was seen ten or more times. The rearrangement links TRBV7-9 to TRBJ1-6; a weak D match, TRBD1 (6 bases). This CDR3 is built from 15 residues. CDR1 and CDR2 from the germline V gene are SEHNR and FQNEAQ (reference sequence). Trimming stripped 5 bases from V and 5 bases from J, with 13 bases between. The CDR3 DNA follows: TGTGCCAGCAGCCCCGGGACACGAGATAATTCACCCCTCCACTTT. Protein product: CASSPGTRDNSPLHF. Using reference TRBV7-9 and TRBJ1-6 for the parts outside the CDR3, the full variable domain is DTGVSQNPRHKITKRGQNVTFRCDPISEHNRLYWYRQTLGQGPEFLTYFQNEAQLEKSRLLSDRFSAERPKGSFSTLEIQRTEQGDSAMYLCASSPGTRDNSPLHFGNGTRLTVT.

The chain carries TRBV29-1 and TRBJ1-5; 9 nucleotides line up with TRBD1. The germline CDR1 and CDR2 sequences are SQVTM and ANQGSEA. The CDR3 runs to 14 residues. The V gene end was trimmed by 7 bases and the J gene end by 4 bases; junction bases not matched to a gene: 8. CDR3 in amino acids: CSAGTGWGNQPQHF. DNA for the CDR3: TGCAGCGCTGGGACAGGGTGGGGAAATCAGCCCCAGCATTTT.

The table lists this clonotype with a few counts. The genes are TRBV7-8 and TRBJ2-7, with TRBD2 identical over 9 bases. The CDR3 totals 15 residues. CDR1 and CDR2 (germline): SGHVS, FQNEAQ. V was pared by 6 bases and J by 1 base, with 7 bases of the junction left unmatched. CDR3 residues: CASSLILAGSYEQYF. The DNA for the CDR3 is TGTGCCAGCAGTTTGATCCTAGCGGGGTCCTACGAGCAGTACTTC.

This clonotype was counted ten times or more. The chain has TRBV2 and TRBJ2-5; 7 nucleotides line up with TRBD2. V trimming: 6 bases; J trimming: 4 bases; junction bases outside the gene matches: 11. CDR3 size: 15 residues. CDR1 and CDR2 from the germline V gene are SNHLY and FYNNEI. CDR3 in amino acids: CASSPLGGIVETQYF. The CDR3 DNA sequence: TGTGCCAGCAGCCCTCTGGGAGGGATAGTAGAGACCCAGTACTTC.

J is TRBJ2-5 and V is TRBV29-1, with 16 bases matching TRBD2. Germline V gene lookup returns CDR1 SQVTM and CDR2 ANQGSEA. The CDR3 extends over 18 amino acids. The V segment lost 2 bases and the J segment 5 bases; nucleotides outside the gene matches: 11. For the CDR3, the DNA is TGCAGCGTTGAACCCAGAGGTGGGACTAGCGGGGGGGCGGAGACCCAGTACTTC. This encodes CSVEPRGGTSGGAETQYF. Drawing the rest from reference TRBV29-1 and TRBJ2-5, the complete variable domain is SAVISQKPSRDICQRGTSLTIQCQVDSQVTMMFWYRQQPGQSLTLIATANQGSEATYESGFVIDKFPISRPNLTFSTLTVSNMSPEDSSIYLCSVEPRGGTSGGAETQYFGPGTRLLVL.

This clonotype occurred many times. The rearrangement uses TRBV11-2 and TRBJ1-4, with unresolved D. Germline V gives CDR1 SGHAT, CDR2 FQNNGV. The CDR3 runs 14 residues. V lost 5 bases, J lost 0 bases, and 7 bases lay in between. CDR3 loop: CASSPRTTNEKLFF. CDR3 in DNA: TGTGCCAGCAGCCCTCGTACAACTAATGAAAAACTGTTTTTT.

This clonotype was recorded at least ten times. The chain has TRBV11-3 and TRBJ2-7, with 10 bases that match TRBD1. This CDR3 is built from 15 residues. Per the germline V gene, CDR1 is SGHNT and CDR2 is YENEEA. With 5 bases clipped from V and 2 bases from J, the junction kept 6 bases outside the gene matches. The CDR3 loop is CASSPGQGVTYEQYF. The CDR3 DNA reads TGTGCCAGCAGCCCTGGACAGGGGGTCACCTACGAGCAGTACTTC.

The J gene is TRBJ1-1, the V gene TRBV4-1; D is unclear. The CDR3 loop spans 13 amino acids. V was cut by 3 bases and J by 5 bases, with 10 bases left in between. Germline V gene data show CDR1 as MGHRA and CDR2 as YSYEKL. CDR3 sequence reads: CASSQPGDTEAFF. CDR3 nucleotide sequence: TGCGCCAGCAGCCAGCCCGGGGATACTGAAGCTTTCTTT.

This clonotype was picked up many times. The chain carries TRBV6-6 and TRBJ2-5; 9 bases are shared with TRBD2. With 4 bases clipped from V and 2 bases from J, the junction kept 2 bases outside the gene matches. Germline values: CDR1 MNHNY, CDR2 SVGAGI (reference sequence). The CDR3 extends over 14 amino acids. In DNA, the CDR3 is TGTGCCAGCAGTTTCGCGGGGGGGCAAGAGACCCAGTACTTC. Translating gives CASSFAGGQETQYF.

This clonotype was observed at least ten times. V gene TRBV10-3 combines with J gene TRBJ1-2, with 9 nucleotides matching TRBD1. CDR1 is ENHRY and CDR2 is SYGVKD in the germline V gene. CDR3 length equals 16 residues. The J segment lost 2 bases and the V segment lost 7 bases, leaving 11 bases of the junction unmatched. The CDR3: CAITHSEGTGNYGYTF. The CDR3 DNA reads TGTGCCATCACTCACTCAGAGGGGACAGGGAACTATGGCTACACCTTC.

There are many counts of this clonotype. The rearrangement uses TRBV7-2 and TRBJ1-2; weak D call: TRBD1 (6 bases). CDR1 and CDR2 (germline): SGHTA, FQGNSA. Between the trimmed V and J ends, which lost 6 bases and 0 bases, there was a span of 14 bases. This CDR3 is built from 15 residues. CDR3 in amino acids: CASSSGQQANYGYTF. Written as DNA, the CDR3 is TGTGCCAGCAGTTCCGGACAGCAAGCTAACTATGGCTACACCTTC. The full variable domain, in which reference TRBV7-2 and TRBJ1-2 provide the parts outside the CDR3, is GAGVSQSPSNKVTEKGKDVELRCDPISGHTALYWYRQSLGQGLEFLIYFQGNSAPDKSGLPSDRFSAERTGGSVSTLTIQRTQQEDSAVYLCASSSGQQANYGYTFGSGTRLTVV.

About this clonotype itself: Germline and junction disagree at one end, which may indicate a read error. The chain combines TRBV29-1 with TRBJ1-5; weak D call: TRBD1 (6 bases). Germline assignment: CDR1 SQVTM and CDR2 ANQGSEA. This CDR3 comprises 13 residues. In DNA form, the CDR3 reads TGCAGCGTTGCAGGGGACGTCAATCAGCTCCAGCATTTT. Translating it yields CSVAGDVNQLQHF.

This clonotype was found a few times. CDR3 sequence reads: CASSLMRQATNEKLFF. CDR3 nucleotide sequence: TGTGCCAGCAGCTTAATGAGACAAGCAACTAATGAAAAACTGTTTTTT. The chain combines TRBV11-2 with TRBJ1-4, with D unclear. The CDR3 is made up of 16 amino acids. Germline CDR1 reads SGHAT; CDR2 reads FQNNGV. With 2 bases removed from V and 0 bases from J, the gap between germline ends came to 10 bases.

The V gene is TRBV2, the J gene TRBJ1-1; TRBD1 matches at 9 bases. V lost 6 bases and J lost 3; bases outside the gene matches: 8. This CDR3 region has 15 residues. Germline loops: CDR1 SNHLY, CDR2 FYNNEI. The CDR3: CASSPPGTGYTEAFF. In DNA form, the CDR3 reads TGTGCCAGCAGCCCCCCCGGGACAGGGTACACTGAAGCTTTCTTT.

This clonotype was seen a handful of times. V gene TRBV7-2 combines with J gene TRBJ1-5; D is undetermined. The ends were cut back, 5 bases at V and 11 bases at J, with 13 bases in the middle. The CDR3 loop spans 12 amino acids. Germline lookup yields CDR1 SGHTA and CDR2 FQGNSA. Here the CDR3 reads CASSPELETQHF. The CDR3 region has the DNA TGTGCCAGCAGCCCGGAATTGGAGACCCAGCATTTT.

In its sample, this clonotype was seen many times. The chain uses TRBV29-1 and TRBJ2-5; 8 bases fit TRBD1. Germline CDR1 is SQVTM and CDR2 is ANQGSEA. The V and J ends lost 6 bases and 4 bases, in that order; junction bases with no gene match: 4. CDR3 length equals 12 residues. CDR3 loop: CSVTGAIETQYF. In DNA form, the CDR3 reads TGCAGCGTGACAGGGGCTATAGAGACCCAGTACTTC. Together with reference TRBV29-1 and TRBJ2-5, the CDR3 gives the full variable domain: SAVISQKPSRDICQRGTSLTIQCQVDSQVTMMFWYRQQPGQSLTLIATANQGSEATYESGFVIDKFPISRPNLTFSTLTVSNMSPEDSSIYLCSVTGAIETQYFGPGTRLLVL.

The V and J genes are TRBV6-5 and TRBJ1-6; no clear D gene. The CDR3 extends over 14 amino acids. Looked up from germline, CDR1 is MNHEY and CDR2 is SVGAGI. Deletions cut 3 bases from V and 8 bases from J, with 11 bases between. CDR3 residues: CASSYWSKDSPLHF. As DNA, the CDR3 is TGTGCCAGCAGTTATTGGTCCAAGGATTCACCCCTCCACTTT.

The chain recombines TRBV4-3 with TRBJ1-1; D is uncertain. In germline, CDR1 is LGHNA, CDR2 YSLEER. The CDR3 is made up of 10 amino acids. Trimming cost V 0 bases and J 12 bases, with 5 bases left between them. CDR3 residues: CASSQDLTFF. DNA of the CDR3: TGCGCCAGCAGCCAAGATTTGACTTTCTTT.

A few counts support this clonotype. The genes are TRBV10-3 and TRBJ2-7; 12 nucleotides match TRBD1. The V gene end was trimmed by 6 bases and the J gene end by 6 bases; junction bases not matched to a gene: 9. Germline CDR1 ENHRY, CDR2 SYGVKD. This CDR3 comprises 15 residues. In DNA form, the CDR3 reads TGTGCCATCAGAAAATCCGGGACAGGGGGCGGCGAGCAGTACTTC. Translating gives CAIRKSGTGGGEQYF.

This clonotype was counted only a few times. The rearrangement links TRBV9 to TRBJ2-2; D may match TRBD1 or TRBD2 (5 bases each). In germline, CDR1 is SGDLS, CDR2 YYNGEE. The CDR3 is 16 residues long. V was pared by 4 bases and J by 1 base, with 14 bases between. The CDR3 region has the DNA TGTGCCAGCAGCCGCCGGGACCCATGGAACACCGGGGAGCTGTTTTTT. As protein: CASSRRDPWNTGELFF.

This rearrangement joins TRBV6-1 to TRBJ2-3, with 10 positions matching TRBD2. The CDR3 extends over 15 amino acids. Germline V gene data show CDR1 as MNHNS and CDR2 as SASEGT. With V trimmed by 10 bases and J by 14 bases, 21 bases remained unmatched. The CDR3 nucleotides read TGTGCCATCAGGCCTTCAGCGGGAGGGACCATTTTTACGTATTTT. Encoded protein: CAIRPSAGGTIFTYF.

Ten or more counts support this clonotype. A much bigger clone sits one base away, suggesting this may be a read error. The rearrangement uses TRBV15 and TRBJ1-1; TRBD1 aligns across 7 bases. The CDR3 is 15 amino acids. Germline V gene sequence: CDR1 LNHNV, CDR2 YYDKDF (reference sequence). CDR3 protein: CVTSKRGLGSTEAFF. The CDR3 DNA follows: TGTGTCACCAGCAAAAGGGGGCTAGGGAGCACTGAAGCTTTCTTT.

CDR3 nucleotides: TGTGCCAGCAGCTTGGAGATAGGAAATGGGCAGAACGGGGAGCTGTTTTTT. Residues: CASSLEIGNGQNGELFF. This chain links TRBV7-2 with TRBJ2-2; no clear D. The V and J ends lost 3 bases and 7 bases respectively, with 21 bases between them. The CDR3 contains 17 residues. Germline values: CDR1 SGHTA, CDR2 FQGNSA.

This clonotype was seen once. The V call is TRBV9, the J call TRBJ1-6, with TRBD1 as a possible D gene (6 bases). In germline, CDR1 is SGDLS, CDR2 YYNGEE. With 4 bases removed from V and 8 bases from J, the gap between germline ends came to 16 bases. This CDR3 spans 15 amino acids. CDR3: CASSQGGTKDSPLHF. The CDR3 DNA is TGTGCCAGCAGCCAAGGTGGGACAAAAGATTCACCCCTCCACTTT.

The chain links TRBV12-3 or TRBV12-4 to TRBJ2-7; TRBD2 agrees at 8 bases. CDR3 length: 15 residues. V lost 6 bases and J lost 2; bases outside the gene matches: 9. CDR3 in amino acids: CASSDTSGGAYEQYF. DNA for the CDR3: TGTGCCAGCAGCGATACTAGCGGAGGGGCCTACGAGCAGTACTTC.

The chain carries TRBV20-1 and TRBJ1-5; maybe TRBD1 (5 bases). Germline values: CDR1 DFQATT, CDR2 SNEGSKA (reference sequence). The ends were cut back, 7 bases at V and 3 bases at J, with 16 bases in the middle. This CDR3 spans 14 amino acids. CDR3: CSGHTGGNNQPQHF. The CDR3, as DNA: TGCAGTGGGCACACGGGGGGAAACAATCAGCCCCAGCATTTT.